The rows below give T cell receptor beta chains drawn from one sample of a study of cytotoxic CD8 clonotypes in ibrutinib-treated CLL. Profiling relied on immunoSEQ multiplex PCR, and the TCRdb table lists in-frame clones only, not all of them. The sample shows about 4,000 clones, roughly 83% of them seen only once. This specimen consisted of PBMCs, obtained before ibrutinib treatment. Receptors originate from a human donor with chronic lymphocytic leukemia. Each CDR3 is given with its conserved first and last residue. The order of the fields is J gene, V gene, clone size, D gene, CDR3 protein, CDR3 DNA. The D gene is left open where the match is weak. Clone size is given for some rows only: seen once, a few or many times, or a class if the clone is expanded.

j_gene: TRBJ2-1
v_gene: TRBV5-6
abundance: .
d_gene: .
CDR3aa: CASSLDPGEQFF
CDR3nt: TGTGCCAGCAGCTTGGATCCAGGTGAGCAGTTCTTC

j_gene: TRBJ2-1
v_gene: TRBV6-1
abundance: .
d_gene: .
CDR3aa: CASSAQRRFNEQFF
CDR3nt: TGTGCCAGCAGTGCCCAGCGGAGATTCAATGAGCAGTTCTTC

j_gene: TRBJ2-7
v_gene: TRBV7-8
abundance: .
d_gene: TRBD1
CDR3aa: CASSFTTGTGLYSPYEQYF
CDR3nt: TGTGCCAGCAGCTTCACCACGGGGACAGGCCTATACTCTCCCTACGAGCAGTACTTC

j_gene: TRBJ2-7
v_gene: TRBV28
abundance: .
d_gene: .
CDR3aa: CASGSGRPREQYF
CDR3nt: TGTGCCAGCGGGTCAGGGCGTCCTAGGGAGCAGTACTTC

j_gene: TRBJ1-3
v_gene: TRBV11-3
abundance: .
d_gene: TRBD1
CDR3aa: CASSLGIGTGGNTIYF
CDR3nt: TGTGCCAGCAGCTTGGGGATCGGGACAGGCGGAAACACCATATATTTT

j_gene: TRBJ2-7
v_gene: TRBV25-1
abundance: few
d_gene: .
CDR3aa: CATGRDSYEQYF
CDR3nt: TGTGCCACCGGGAGAGACTCCTACGAGCAGTACTTC

j_gene: TRBJ1-1
v_gene: TRBV5-6
abundance: .
d_gene: TRBD1
CDR3aa: CASSPDRGTEAFF
CDR3nt: TGTGCCAGCAGCCCCGACAGGGGTACTGAAGCTTTCTTT

j_gene: TRBJ1-3
v_gene: TRBV19
abundance: few
d_gene: .
CDR3aa: CASSRGGSGNTIYF
CDR3nt: TGTGCCAGTAGTCGCGGGGGCTCTGGAAACACCATATATTTT

j_gene: TRBJ2-2
v_gene: TRBV30
abundance: .
d_gene: .
CDR3aa: CAWKWPSGGELFF
CDR3nt: TGTGCCTGGAAGTGGCCCAGCGGCGGGGAGCTGTTTTTT

j_gene: TRBJ2-2
v_gene: TRBV9
abundance: few
d_gene: TRBD2
CDR3aa: CASSNQPGTRITGELFF
CDR3nt: TGTGCCAGCAGCAATCAACCTGGGACTAGAATAACCGGGGAGCTGTTTTTT

j_gene: TRBJ2-7
v_gene: TRBV29-1
abundance: few
d_gene: TRBD1
CDR3aa: CSVEVGTADYEQYF
CDR3nt: TGCAGCGTTGAAGTAGGGACAGCCGATTACGAGCAGTACTTC

j_gene: TRBJ2-1
v_gene: TRBV11-1
abundance: .
d_gene: .
CDR3aa: CASSSPRGDYNEQFF
CDR3nt: TGTGCCAGCAGCTCACCGCGGGGAGACTACAATGAGCAGTTCTTC

j_gene: TRBJ1-3
v_gene: TRBV5-4
abundance: .
d_gene: .
CDR3aa: CASSLAGIGNTIYF
CDR3nt: TGTGCCAGCAGCTTGGCAGGGATCGGAAACACCATATATTTT

j_gene: TRBJ2-3
v_gene: TRBV10-3
abundance: .
d_gene: .
CDR3aa: CAISEPVDGSEAPTDTQYF
CDR3nt: TGTGCCATCAGTGAGCCTGTTGATGGTAGCGAGGCCCCTACAGATACGCAGTATTTT

j_gene: TRBJ2-5
v_gene: TRBV2
abundance: .
d_gene: .
CDR3aa: CASTASQETQYF
CDR3nt: TGTGCCAGCACTGCTAGCCAAGAGACCCAGTACTTC

j_gene: TRBJ1-2
v_gene: TRBV6-1
abundance: few
d_gene: .
CDR3aa: CASSDTDNYGYTF
CDR3nt: TGTGCCAGCAGTGACACAGATAACTATGGCTACACCTTC

j_gene: TRBJ2-7
v_gene: TRBV5-1
abundance: few
d_gene: TRBD2
CDR3aa: CASSFGTNEQYF
CDR3nt: TGCGCCAGCAGCTTTGGGACTAACGAGCAGTACTTC

j_gene: TRBJ2-3
v_gene: TRBV7-7
abundance: .
d_gene: .
CDR3aa: CASTRGPTDTQYF
CDR3nt: TGTGCTAGTACCCGAGGGCCCACAGATACGCAGTATTTT

j_gene: TRBJ1-1
v_gene: TRBV6-1
abundance: once
d_gene: .
CDR3aa: CASSIDLNTEAFF
CDR3nt: TGTGCCAGCAGTATCGACCTAAACACTGAAGCTTTCTTT

j_gene: TRBJ2-7
v_gene: TRBV2
abundance: .
d_gene: .
CDR3aa: CASRGYAAYSYEQYF
CDR3nt: TGTGCCAGCAGGGGATATGCGGCTTACTCCTACGAGCAGTACTTC

j_gene: TRBJ1-2
v_gene: TRBV29-1
abundance: .
d_gene: TRBD1
CDR3aa: CSATGTGGSGYTF
CDR3nt: TGCAGCGCAACCGGGACAGGGGGAAGTGGCTACACCTTC

j_gene: TRBJ2-1
v_gene: TRBV25-1
abundance: once
d_gene: .
CDR3aa: CASRGVSSYNEQFF
CDR3nt: TGTGCCAGCAGGGGGGTGAGCTCCTACAATGAGCAGTTCTTC

j_gene: TRBJ1-6
v_gene: TRBV6-4
abundance: .
d_gene: .
CDR3aa: CASSESLDNSPLHF
CDR3nt: TGTGCCAGCAGTGAATCATTGGACAATTCACCCCTCCACTTT

j_gene: TRBJ1-3
v_gene: TRBV5-6
abundance: .
d_gene: TRBD1
CDR3aa: CASSPSTGGGNTIYF
CDR3nt: TGTGCCAGCAGCCCCAGCACAGGGGGGGGAAACACCATATATTTT

j_gene: TRBJ1-6
v_gene: TRBV6-1
abundance: .
d_gene: .
CDR3aa: CASSEGAGTVNSPLHF
CDR3nt: TGTGCCAGCAGTGAAGGGGCAGGGACGGTAAATTCACCCCTCCACTTT

j_gene: TRBJ2-3
v_gene: TRBV6-6
abundance: .
d_gene: .
CDR3aa: CASSYPPQQWYF
CDR3nt: TGTGCCAGCAGTTACCCCCCCCAGCAGTGGTATTTT

j_gene: TRBJ2-5
v_gene: TRBV19
abundance: .
d_gene: TRBD1
CDR3aa: CASTRTGQETQYF
CDR3nt: TGTGCCAGTACGCGGACAGGCCAAGAGACCCAGTACTTC

j_gene: TRBJ1-1
v_gene: TRBV30
abundance: few
d_gene: .
CDR3aa: CAWSVQMNTEAFF
CDR3nt: TGTGCCTGGAGTGTACAGATGAACACTGAAGCTTTCTTT

j_gene: TRBJ2-7
v_gene: TRBV6-5
abundance: .
d_gene: TRBD1
CDR3aa: CASRRGQGSYEQYF
CDR3nt: TGTGCCAGCAGGCGGGGACAGGGTTCCTACGAGCAGTACTTC

j_gene: TRBJ2-7
v_gene: TRBV19
abundance: .
d_gene: .
CDR3aa: CASMGFSYEQYF
CDR3nt: TGTGCCAGTATGGGGTTCTCCTACGAGCAGTACTTC

j_gene: TRBJ2-2
v_gene: TRBV2
abundance: .
d_gene: .
CDR3aa: CASRRGTTGELFF
CDR3nt: TGTGCCAGCAGACGGGGTACCACCGGGGAGCTGTTTTTT

j_gene: TRBJ1-2
v_gene: TRBV5-6
abundance: .
d_gene: TRBD1
CDR3aa: CASRTGTGNFGYTF
CDR3nt: TGTGCCAGCAGAACCGGGACAGGGAACTTTGGCTACACCTTC

j_gene: TRBJ2-7
v_gene: TRBV7-9
abundance: few
d_gene: TRBD2
CDR3aa: CASSPRSAGGPYEQYF
CDR3nt: TGTGCCAGCAGCCCGCGCTCGGCGGGAGGGCCCTACGAGCAGTACTTC

j_gene: TRBJ2-3
v_gene: TRBV18
abundance: .
d_gene: .
CDR3aa: CASSQFQPPRTDTQYF
CDR3nt: TGTGCCAGCTCACAGTTTCAACCACCCCGCACAGATACGCAGTATTTT

j_gene: TRBJ2-5
v_gene: TRBV7-3
abundance: .
d_gene: TRBD2
CDR3aa: CASSFAGEETQYF
CDR3nt: TGTGCCAGCAGCTTCGCGGGAGAGGAGACCCAGTACTTC

j_gene: TRBJ2-7
v_gene: TRBV7-9
abundance: .
d_gene: .
CDR3aa: CASSPGGESRQYF
CDR3nt: TGTGCCAGCAGCCCTGGCGGGGAATCGAGGCAGTACTTC

j_gene: TRBJ2-3
v_gene: TRBV11-2
abundance: .
d_gene: .
CDR3aa: CASSPELREAGTDTQYF
CDR3nt: TGTGCCAGCAGCCCCGAGTTACGGGAAGCAGGTACAGATACGCAGTATTTT

j_gene: TRBJ2-7
v_gene: TRBV2
abundance: .
d_gene: .
CDR3aa: CASRARGGGNLYEQYF
CDR3nt: TGTGCCAGCAGAGCCAGGGGGGGCGGTAATCTTTACGAGCAGTACTTC

j_gene: TRBJ2-2
v_gene: TRBV7-2
abundance: .
d_gene: .
CDR3aa: CASSNRVYRTGELFF
CDR3nt: TGTGCCAGCAGCAACAGGGTTTATCGCACCGGGGAGCTGTTTTTT

j_gene: TRBJ2-5
v_gene: TRBV9
abundance: .
d_gene: .
CDR3aa: CASSVGVQETQYF
CDR3nt: TGTGCCAGCAGCGTAGGGGTTCAAGAGACCCAGTACTTC

j_gene: TRBJ2-5
v_gene: TRBV18
abundance: .
d_gene: TRBD2
CDR3aa: CASSPLAGGEETQYF
CDR3nt: TGTGCCAGCTCACCCCTAGCGGGAGGTGAAGAGACCCAGTACTTC

j_gene: TRBJ1-5
v_gene: TRBV27
abundance: .
d_gene: .
CDR3aa: CASSLSQNAGQPQHF
CDR3nt: TGTGCCAGCAGTTTATCACAAAACGCAGGGCAGCCCCAGCATTTT

j_gene: TRBJ2-7
v_gene: TRBV13
abundance: .
d_gene: .
CDR3aa: CASSLVGAQFYEQYF
CDR3nt: TGTGCCAGCAGCTTAGTAGGGGCCCAGTTCTACGAGCAGTACTTC

j_gene: TRBJ2-4
v_gene: TRBV28
abundance: .
d_gene: .
CDR3aa: CASIPGGAKNIQYF
CDR3nt: TGTGCCAGCATCCCCGGAGGCGCCAAAAACATTCAGTACTTC

j_gene: TRBJ2-7
v_gene: TRBV4-2
abundance: .
d_gene: TRBD2
CDR3aa: CASSLGLAENYEQYF
CDR3nt: TGTGCCAGCAGCCTCGGACTAGCGGAGAACTACGAGCAGTACTTC

j_gene: TRBJ2-2
v_gene: TRBV25-1
abundance: few
d_gene: TRBD1
CDR3aa: CASSAGGGGELFF
CDR3nt: TGTGCCAGCAGCGCAGGGGGCGGCGGGGAGCTGTTTTTT

j_gene: TRBJ1-5
v_gene: TRBV7-9
abundance: .
d_gene: .
CDR3aa: CASSLGGEGQPQHF
CDR3nt: TGTGCCAGCAGCTTAGGCGGGGAGGGCCAGCCCCAGCATTTT